This T cell receptor beta chain was captured in a study of CD8+CD57+ T cells in acquired aplastic anemia. V gave up 3 bases and J gave up 4 bases; unmatched junction bases: 6. The length of the CDR3 is 16 residues. This clonotype has ten or more counts. Its antigen is not known. The template for TCR beta VDJ and CDR3 sequence profiling was genomic DNA. MiXCR, applied by TCRdb to the reads, yields one record per CDR3 protein. Of about 420,000 distinct CDR3 sequences listed, roughly 64% are singletons. Study-wide points: CD8+ Simpson's diversity showed no significant patient-control difference.

This clonotype was obtained from a human donor in good health, serving as a control. V and J are TRBV12-3 or TRBV12-4 and TRBJ2-2, with 9 bases that match TRBD2. Sequencing was done on a sample of sorted CD4+, CD8+, or CD8+CD57+ T cells (not recorded which) from PBMCs. This chain's CDR3 is CASSLAGGRVTGELFF. The CDR3 nucleotides are TGTGCCAGCAGTTTGGCGGGGGGGCGGGTCACCGGGGAGCTGTTTTTT.